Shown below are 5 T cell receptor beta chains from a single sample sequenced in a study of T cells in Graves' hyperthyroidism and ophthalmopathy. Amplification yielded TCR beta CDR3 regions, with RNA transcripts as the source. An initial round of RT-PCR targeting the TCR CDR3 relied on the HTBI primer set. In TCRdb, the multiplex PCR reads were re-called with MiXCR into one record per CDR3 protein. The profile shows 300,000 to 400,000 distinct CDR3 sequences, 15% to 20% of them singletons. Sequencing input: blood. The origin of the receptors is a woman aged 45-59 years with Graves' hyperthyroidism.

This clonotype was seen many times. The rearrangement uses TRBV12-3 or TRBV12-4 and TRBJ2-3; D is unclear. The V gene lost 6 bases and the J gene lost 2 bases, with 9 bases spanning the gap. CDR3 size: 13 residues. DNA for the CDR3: TGTGCCAGCAGACTGGTAAACACAGATACGCAGTATTTT. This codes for CASRLVNTDTQYF.

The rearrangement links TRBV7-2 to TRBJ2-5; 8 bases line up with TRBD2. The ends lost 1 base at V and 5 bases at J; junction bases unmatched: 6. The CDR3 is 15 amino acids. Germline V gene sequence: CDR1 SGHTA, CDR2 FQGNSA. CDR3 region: CASSLGGTRDETQYF. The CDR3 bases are TGTGCCAGCAGCTTAGGTGGGACTAGGGACGAGACCCAGTACTTC.

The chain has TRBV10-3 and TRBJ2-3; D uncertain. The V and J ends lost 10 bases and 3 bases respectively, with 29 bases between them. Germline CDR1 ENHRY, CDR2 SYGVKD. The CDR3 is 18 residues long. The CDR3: CANPGRSEILWDTDTQYF. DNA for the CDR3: TGTGCCAACCCCGGCCGGTCCGAGATTCTTTGGGATACAGATACGCAGTATTTT.

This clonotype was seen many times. The CDR3 sequence: CASSGGLAGGTGELFF. The CDR3 DNA follows: TGTGCCAGCAGTGGGGGACTAGCGGGAGGAACCGGGGAGCTGTTTTTT. The chain employs TRBV12-3 or TRBV12-4 and TRBJ2-2, with 15 bases aligning to TRBD2. V dropped 5 bases and J dropped 5; count of bases not matched to a gene: 3. The CDR3 sequence is 16 residues long.

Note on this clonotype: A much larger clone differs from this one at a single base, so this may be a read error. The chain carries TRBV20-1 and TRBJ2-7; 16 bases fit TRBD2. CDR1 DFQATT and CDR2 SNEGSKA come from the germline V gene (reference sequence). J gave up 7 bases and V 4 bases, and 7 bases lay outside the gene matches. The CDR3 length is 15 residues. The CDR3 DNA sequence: TGCAGTGCTAAAGACGGGACTAGCGGGGGGGGTGAGCAGTACTTC. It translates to CSAKDGTSGGGEQYF.